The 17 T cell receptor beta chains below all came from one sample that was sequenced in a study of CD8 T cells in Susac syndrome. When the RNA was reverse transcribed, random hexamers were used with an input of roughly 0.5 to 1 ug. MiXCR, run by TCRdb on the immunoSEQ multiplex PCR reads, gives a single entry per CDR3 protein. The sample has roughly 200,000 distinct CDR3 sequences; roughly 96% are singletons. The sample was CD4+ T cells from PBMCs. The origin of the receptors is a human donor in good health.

The CDR3: CSVEGGAGKYYEQYF. Here the CDR3 DNA reads TGCAGCGTTGAAGGTGGGGCAGGAAAGTACTACGAGCAGTACTTC. The gene calls are TRBV29-1 and TRBJ2-7; the D gene is possibly TRBD1 (5 bases). V lost 1 base to trimming and J lost 3 bases, with 16 bases between them. The CDR3 runs to 15 residues. The germline gives CDR1 SQVTM, CDR2 ANQGSEA.

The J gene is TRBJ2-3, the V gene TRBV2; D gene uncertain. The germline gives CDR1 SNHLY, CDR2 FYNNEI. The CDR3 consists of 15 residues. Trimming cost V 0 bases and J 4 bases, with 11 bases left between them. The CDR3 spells CASSEAGFGPDTQYF. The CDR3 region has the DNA TGTGCCAGCAGTGAAGCAGGGTTCGGCCCAGATACGCAGTATTTT.

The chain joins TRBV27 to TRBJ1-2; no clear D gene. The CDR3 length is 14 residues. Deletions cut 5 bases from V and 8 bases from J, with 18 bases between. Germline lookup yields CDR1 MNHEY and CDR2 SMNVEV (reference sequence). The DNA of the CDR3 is TGTGCCAGCAGTAACCTACCGGGCCGGGGAGGCTACACCTTC. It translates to CASSNLPGRGGYTF.

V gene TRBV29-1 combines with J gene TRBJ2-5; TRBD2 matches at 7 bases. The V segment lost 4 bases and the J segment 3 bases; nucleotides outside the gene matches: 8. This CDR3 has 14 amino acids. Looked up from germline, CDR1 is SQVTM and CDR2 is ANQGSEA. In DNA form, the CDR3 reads TGCAGCGTTGCAATCAGCGGGACTAAAGAGACCCAGTACTTC. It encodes CSVAISGTKETQYF.

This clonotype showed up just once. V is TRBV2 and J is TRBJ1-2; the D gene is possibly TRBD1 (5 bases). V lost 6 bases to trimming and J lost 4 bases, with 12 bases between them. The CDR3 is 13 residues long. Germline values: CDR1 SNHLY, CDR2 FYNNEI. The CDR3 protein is CASRAGLGYGYTF. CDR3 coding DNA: TGTGCCAGCAGGGCAGGGTTAGGCTATGGCTACACCTTC.

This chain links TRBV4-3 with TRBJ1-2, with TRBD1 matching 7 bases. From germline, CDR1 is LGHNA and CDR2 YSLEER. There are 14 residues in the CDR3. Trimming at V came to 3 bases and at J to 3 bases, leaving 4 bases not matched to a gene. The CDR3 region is CASSQTGLDYGYTF. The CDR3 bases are TGCGCCAGCAGCCAGACAGGGCTCGACTATGGCTACACCTTC.

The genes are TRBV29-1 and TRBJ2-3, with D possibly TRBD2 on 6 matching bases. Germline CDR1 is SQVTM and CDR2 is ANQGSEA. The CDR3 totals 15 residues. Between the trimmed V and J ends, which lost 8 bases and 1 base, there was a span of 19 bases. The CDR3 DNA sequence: TGCAGCTCCAACGGGGGTTCTCTGGGCACAGATACGCAGTATTTT. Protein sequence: CSSNGGSLGTDTQYF.

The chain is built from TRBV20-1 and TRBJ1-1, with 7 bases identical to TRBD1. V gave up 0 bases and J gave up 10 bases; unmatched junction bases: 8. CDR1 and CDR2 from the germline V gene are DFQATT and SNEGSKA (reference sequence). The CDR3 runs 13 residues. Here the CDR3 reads CSARDRQTGIAFF. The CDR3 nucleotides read TGCAGTGCTAGAGATCGGCAGACAGGGATAGCTTTCTTT.

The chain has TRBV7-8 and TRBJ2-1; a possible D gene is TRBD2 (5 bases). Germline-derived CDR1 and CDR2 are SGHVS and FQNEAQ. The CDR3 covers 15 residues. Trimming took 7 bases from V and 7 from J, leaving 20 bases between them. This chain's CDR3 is CASTSRPGERNEQFF. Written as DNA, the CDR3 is TGTGCCAGCACCTCAAGACCCGGGGAGAGGAATGAGCAGTTCTTC. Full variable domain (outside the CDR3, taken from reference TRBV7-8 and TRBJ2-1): GAGVSQSPRYKVAKRGQDVALRCDPISGHVSLFWYQQALGQGPEFLTYFQNEAQLDKSGLPSDRFFAERPEGSVSTLKIQRTQQEDSAVYLCASTSRPGERNEQFFGPGTRLTVL.

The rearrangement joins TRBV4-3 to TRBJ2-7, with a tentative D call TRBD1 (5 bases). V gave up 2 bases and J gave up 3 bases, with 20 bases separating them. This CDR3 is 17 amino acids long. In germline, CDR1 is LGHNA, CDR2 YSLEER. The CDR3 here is CASSQCPQGIVNYEQYF. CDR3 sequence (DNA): TGCGCCAGCAGCCAATGCCCTCAGGGAATTGTTAACTACGAGCAGTACTTC.

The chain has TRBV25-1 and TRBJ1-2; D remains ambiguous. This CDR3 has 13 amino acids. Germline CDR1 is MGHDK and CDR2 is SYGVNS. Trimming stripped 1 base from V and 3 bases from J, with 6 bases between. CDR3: CASSESGDYGYTF. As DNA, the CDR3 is TGTGCCAGCAGTGAATCCGGGGACTATGGCTACACCTTC.

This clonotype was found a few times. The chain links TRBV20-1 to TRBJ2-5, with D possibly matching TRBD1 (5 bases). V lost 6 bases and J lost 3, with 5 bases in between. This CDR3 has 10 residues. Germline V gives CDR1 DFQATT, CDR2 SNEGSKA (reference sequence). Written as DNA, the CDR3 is TGCAGTGCAGGGGAAGAGACCCAGTACTTC. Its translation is CSAGEETQYF.

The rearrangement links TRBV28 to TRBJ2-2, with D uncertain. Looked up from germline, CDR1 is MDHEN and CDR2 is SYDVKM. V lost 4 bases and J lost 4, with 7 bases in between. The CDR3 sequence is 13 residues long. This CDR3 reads CASSSVPTGELFF. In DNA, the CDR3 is TGTGCCAGCAGTTCGGTCCCCACCGGGGAGCTGTTTTTT.

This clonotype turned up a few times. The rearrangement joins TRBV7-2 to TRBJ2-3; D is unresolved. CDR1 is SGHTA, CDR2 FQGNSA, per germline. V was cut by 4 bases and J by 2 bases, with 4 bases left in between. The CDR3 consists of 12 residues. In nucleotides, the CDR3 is TGTGCCAGCAGCTCCGTCACAGATACGCAGTATTTT. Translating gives CASSSVTDTQYF.

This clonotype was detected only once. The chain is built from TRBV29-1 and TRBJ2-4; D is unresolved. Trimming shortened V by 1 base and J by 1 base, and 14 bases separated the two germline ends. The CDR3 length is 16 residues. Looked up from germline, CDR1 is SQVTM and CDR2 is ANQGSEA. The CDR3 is CSVEAGGVSAKNIQYF. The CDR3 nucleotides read TGCAGCGTTGAAGCGGGTGGGGTTTCTGCCAAAAACATTCAGTACTTC.

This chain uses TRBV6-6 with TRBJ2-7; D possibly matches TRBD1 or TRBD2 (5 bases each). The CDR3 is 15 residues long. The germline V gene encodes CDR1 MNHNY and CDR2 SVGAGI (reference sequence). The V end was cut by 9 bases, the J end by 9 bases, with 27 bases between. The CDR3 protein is CARKDRDRALRVQYV. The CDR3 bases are TGTGCCAGGAAAGACCGGGACCGGGCCCTACGAGTGCAGTACGTC.

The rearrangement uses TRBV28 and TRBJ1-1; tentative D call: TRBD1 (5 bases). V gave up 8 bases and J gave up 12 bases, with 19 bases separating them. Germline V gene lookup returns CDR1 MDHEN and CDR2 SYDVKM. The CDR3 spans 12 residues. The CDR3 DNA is TGTGCCAGCCTTCACGGGAGGGACCGAACTTTCTTT. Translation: CASLHGRDRTFF.